The next 7 T cell receptor beta chains were all read from a single sample in a study of cytomegalovirus exposure and HLA in healthy donors (dated by TCRdb to about 2017). Library construction relied on the immunoSEQ multiplex PCR assay. For the multiplex PCR, a mixture combining 60 forward primers for TCR Vbeta segments and 13 reverse primers for TCR Jbeta segments was used. The immuneACCESS repertoire file appears here via TCRdb, limited to in-frame rearrangements. These files lack a portion of the clones; in checked studies, under half of the deficit traces to unresolved V genes, and the cause of the others is not known. The sample table records some 200,000 clones. The biggest ten clones account for over 0.95% of the sample. Material: PBMCs. The receptors here all came from a girl aged 2 to 10 in good health and CMV-seropositive.

This chain uses TRBV4-2 with TRBJ2-5; a weak D match, TRBD1 (5 bases). The J call may be faulty, since TRBJ2-7 better matches the DNA end. The CDR3 extends over 15 amino acids. Germline V gene sequence: CDR1 LGHNA, CDR2 YNFKEQ. CDR3 loop: CASSQDQQGSNEQYF. The DNA of the CDR3 is TGTGCCAGCAGCCAAGATCAGCAGGGAAGTAACGAGCAGTACTTC.

The rearrangement links TRBV7-2 to TRBJ2-2; D is perhaps TRBD1 (5 bases). This CDR3 region has 15 residues. Germline-derived CDR1 and CDR2 are SGHTA and FQGNSA. Between the trimmed V and J ends, which lost 2 bases and 4 bases, there was a span of 11 bases. As DNA, the CDR3 is TGTGCCAGCAGCTTAAGCAGGGCTCGCACCGGGGAGCTGTTTTTT. It yields the protein CASSLSRARTGELFF.

This chain links TRBV28 with TRBJ1-3, with TRBD1 as a possible D gene (6 bases). Between the trimmed V and J ends, which lost 5 bases and 2 bases, there was a span of 13 bases. The CDR3 consists of 15 residues. Germline assignment: CDR1 MDHEN and CDR2 SYDVKM. CDR3 sequence: CASSPQGLPGNTIYF. The DNA for the CDR3 is TGTGCCAGCAGTCCACAGGGCCTGCCTGGAAACACCATATATTTT.

V usage is TRBV5-1 and J usage is TRBJ2-2; TRBD2 matches 9 bases. V gave up 4 bases and J gave up 6 bases; unmatched junction bases: 10. Per the germline V gene, CDR1 is SGHRS and CDR2 is YFSETQ. The CDR3 is 16 amino acids. The DNA for the CDR3 is TGCGCCAGCAGCGGGCATAGCGGGAGTGGAGCCGGGGAGCTGTTTTTT. It encodes CASSGHSGSGAGELFF.

In DNA form, the CDR3 reads TGCGCCAGCAGCTCATCAGACCAGGGAGGGACCCAGTACTTC. It yields the protein CASSSSDQGGTQYF. V is TRBV5-1 and J is TRBJ2-5; TRBD2 might be the D (6 bases). This CDR3 is 14 amino acids long. Germline V gene sequence: CDR1 SGHRS, CDR2 YFSETQ. Trimming removed 3 bases from V and 7 bases from J, with 16 bases in between.

This rearrangement joins TRBV18 to TRBJ2-2; 10 nucleotides match TRBD2. This CDR3 has 18 residues. Germline assignment: CDR1 KGHSH and CDR2 LQKENI. J was trimmed by 2 bases and V by 6 bases; bases with no gene match: 12. This CDR3 reads CASSPLAGVGDNTGELFF. The CDR3 region has the DNA TGTGCCAGCTCCCCGCTAGCGGGAGTAGGTGATAACACCGGGGAGCTGTTTTTT. The full variable domain, in which reference TRBV18 and TRBJ2-2 provide the parts outside the CDR3, is NAGVMQNPRHLVRRRGQEARLRCSPMKGHSHVYWYRQLPEEGLKFMVYLQKENIIDESGMPKERFSAEFPKEGPSILRIQQVVRGDSAAYFCASSPLAGVGDNTGELFFGEGSRLTVL.

This chain links TRBV27 with TRBJ2-1, with 10 bases that match TRBD2. CDR3 length equals 16 residues. Germline V gene sequence: CDR1 MNHEY, CDR2 SMNVEV (reference sequence). After removal of 5 bases from V and 4 bases from J, the junction contained 8 bases not matched to a gene. CDR3 bases: TGTGCCAGCAGTCCTTCTAGCGGGAGCTGGTACAATGAGCAGTTCTTC. As protein: CASSPSSGSWYNEQFF.